The entry below gives a single T cell receptor (beta chain) sequence along with its context. Its antigen is not known. The data derive from a study of cytomegalovirus exposure and HLA in healthy donors. Background on the study: The early release's HLA-typed donors yielded tens of millions of unique TCRs. Overall study findings and caveats: The study carried out a later analysis of TCR beta sequences. It associated some 17,000 of them with specific HLA alleles at a false discovery rate of 0.05.

PCR primers comprised 60 Vbeta and 13 Jbeta primers. Source study methods: Roughly 10 million shared chains were among about 80 million unique TCR beta chains counted in a later analysis. Data came from immunoSEQ multiplex PCR; TCRdb stores just in-frame clones and leaves some out. That table furnishes V, J and clone size, whereas the DNA furnished D and trimming. The sample lists over 120,000 clones, over 70% occurring once. The sequencing sample was made of PBMCs. This clonotype was obtained from a man younger than 45 in good health and CMV-seronegative.

This chain's CDR3 is CASSKGLPLSPKQYF. CDR3 in DNA: TGTGCCAGCAGCAAAGGACTACCCCTAAGCCCCAAGCAGTACTTC. The V and J genes are TRBV6-5 and TRBJ2-7; a weak D match, TRBD2 (6 bases). The germline CDR1 and CDR2 sequences are MNHEY and SVGAGI. V lost 6 bases and J lost 8, with 23 bases in between. The CDR3 is 15 residues long.